The rows below give T cell receptor beta chains drawn from one sample of a study of cytomegalovirus exposure and HLA in healthy donors. The method was immunoSEQ multiplex PCR; TCRdb's version includes in-frame clones alone and lacks a portion of them. The table has over 250,000 clones, 65% to 90% seen once. The material sequenced was PBMCs. Every receptor here comes from a woman between 18 and 29 years old in good health and CMV-seronegative. Both conserved end residues are part of each CDR3. Each record gives: V gene, clone size, J gene, D gene, CDR3 DNA, CDR3 protein. The D gene is left open where the match is weak. Size values are once, few and many counts, or a class for expanded clones, and some rows have none.

>TRBV5-1|NA|TRBJ2-5|TRBD1
TGCGCCAGCAGCCCGGGTTCGACAGGGCGGGAGACCCAGTACTTC
CASSPGSTGRETQYF
>TRBV4-3|NA|TRBJ2-7|NA
TGCGCCAGCAGCCAAGAAGGAGCGGGCGGAACCTACGAGCAGTACTTC
CASSQEGAGGTYEQYF
>TRBV5-1|NA|TRBJ2-7|TRBD2
TGCGCCAGCAGCTTGGAAGCGGGGTACGAGCAGTACTTC
CASSLEAGYEQYF
>TRBV5-1|NA|TRBJ1-2|NA
TGCGCCAGCAGCTTAGGGGTCGGCGGCTACACCTTC
CASSLGVGGYTF
>TRBV19|NA|TRBJ1-2|TRBD1
TGTGCCAGCAGTGGGGACAGGGGGCGGAACTATGGCTACACCTTC
CASSGDRGRNYGYTF
>TRBV4-1|NA|TRBJ2-1|TRBD1
TGCGCCAGCAGCCAGGGACAGCACCTCCGCTACAATGAGCAGTTCTTC
CASSQGQHLRYNEQFF
>TRBV5-6|NA|TRBJ2-7|NA
TGTGCCAGCAGCTTTCGAGCAGGGGTGTATTCCGAGCAGTACTTC
CASSFRAGVYSEQYF
>TRBV7-2|NA|TRBJ1-6|NA
TGTGCCAGCAGCTTAGGCCAGCGTATCTCCTATAATTCACCCCTCCACTTT
CASSLGQRISYNSPLHF
>TRBV7-2|NA|TRBJ1-6|TRBD1
TGTGCCAGCAGGGGACAGGGTTCCTATAATTCACCCCTCCACTTT
CASRGQGSYNSPLHF
>TRBV5-1|NA|TRBJ2-7|TRBD2
TGCGCCAGCAGCTTGGTCCCGGGAGGAAGCTACGAGCAGTACTTC
CASSLVPGGSYEQYF
>TRBV28|NA|TRBJ2-3|NA
TGTGCCAGCAGGCGTTTGGATACGCAGTATTTT
CASRRLDTQYF
>TRBV7-6|NA|TRBJ2-1|NA
TGTGCCAGCAGCTTAAGTGTAGGGGGGGGTTCCTACAATGAGCAGTTCTTC
CASSLSVGGGSYNEQFF
>TRBV9|NA|TRBJ2-3|TRBD1
TGTGCCAGCAGCCCCGACTGGGACAGGGAAACAGATACGCAGTATTTT
CASSPDWDRETDTQYF
>TRBV19|NA|TRBJ1-2|TRBD1
TGTGCCAGTAGTATACCGGGACAGGGTAACTATGGCTACACCTTC
CASSIPGQGNYGYTF
>TRBV6-5|NA|TRBJ1-1|NA
TGTGCCAGCAGTCCTGGGCTCATGAACACTGAAGCTTTCTTT
CASSPGLMNTEAFF
>TRBV5-1|NA|TRBJ1-1|NA
TGCGCCAGCAGCCCATCGGGACAGAACACTGAAGCTTTCTTT
CASSPSGQNTEAFF
>TRBV2|NA|TRBJ1-1|TRBD1
TGTGCCAGAGAACTCACAGGGGAGGAAGACACTGAAGCTTTCTTT
CARELTGEEDTEAFF
>TRBV7-2|NA|TRBJ2-1|TRBD2
TGTGCCAGCAGCTCCTACTTAGCGGGAGATGAGCAGTTCTTC
CASSSYLAGDEQFF
>TRBV5-1|NA|TRBJ1-2|TRBD1
TGCGCCAGCAGCTTGGTACAGGGGGCCAACACCTTC
CASSLVQGANTF
>TRBV19|NA|TRBJ2-1|NA
TGTGCCAGTAGTAACTACCCGTACAATGAGCAGTTCTTC
CASSNYPYNEQFF
>TRBV19|NA|TRBJ2-2|TRBD1
TGTGCCAGTAGTCCCGGGACAGTCCCTCCCGGGGAGCTGTTTTTT
CASSPGTVPPGELFF
>TRBV7-6|once|TRBJ2-7|TRBD2
TGTGCCAGCAGCTCGGGACTAGGAATCTACGAGCAGTACTTC
CASSSGLGIYEQYF
>TRBV6-4|many|TRBJ2-3|TRBD2
TGTGCCAGCAGTGAGCGGGAGCATGATACGCAGTATTTT
CASSEREHDTQYF
>TRBV7-9|NA|TRBJ1-2|TRBD1
TGTGCCAGCAGCTTAGCGGACAGGGGCGCTTATGGCTACACCTTC
CASSLADRGAYGYTF
>TRBV5-1|NA|TRBJ2-3|TRBD2
TGCGCCAGCAGCTTTTCCCAGCGGGAGTTTCGGGATACGCAGTATTTT
CASSFSQREFRDTQYF
>TRBV6-5|NA|TRBJ1-6|NA
TGTGCCACCTCACACGGCACGGGGATTAATTCACCCCTCCACTTT
CATSHGTGINSPLHF
>TRBV4-2|once|TRBJ2-7|NA
TGTGCCAGCAGCCCTGGGACATCGCGGTATGAGCAGTACTTC
CASSPGTSRYEQYF
>TRBV4-2|NA|TRBJ2-1|TRBD2
TGTGCCAGCAGCCAAGGCACTGGAGGACTAGGTTTCTATGAGCAGTTCTTC
CASSQGTGGLGFYEQFF
>TRBV6-6|NA|TRBJ2-1|TRBD1
TGTGCCAGCAGTCCGACAGGGGGTTGGTATGAGCAGTTCTTC
CASSPTGGWYEQFF
>TRBV7-9|NA|TRBJ1-2|TRBD1
TGTGCCAGCAGCTTTGATGGGACAGGGTCCCACCCTTATGACTACACCTTC
CASSFDGTGSHPYDYTF
>TRBV6-5|NA|TRBJ1-1|NA
TGTGCCAGCAGTTACTCGCGCCAGGGGAACACTGAAGCTTTCTTT
CASSYSRQGNTEAFF
>TRBV2|NA|TRBJ1-1|TRBD1
TGTGCCAGCAGTGCCGACAGGGGGAGCACTGAAGCTTTCTTT
CASSADRGSTEAFF
>TRBV30|once|TRBJ2-1|TRBD2
TGTGCCTGGAGACTAGCGGGTTCCTACAATGAGCAGTTCTTC
CAWRLAGSYNEQFF
>TRBV18|NA|TRBJ1-3|NA
TGTGCCAGCTCACCGGACTACTCTGGAAACACCATATATTTT
CASSPDYSGNTIYF
>TRBV5-1|NA|TRBJ2-1|TRBD2
TGCGCCAGCAGCTTCAGGACTAGCGGATACAATGAGCAGTTCTTC
CASSFRTSGYNEQFF
>TRBV27|NA|TRBJ1-2|NA
TGTGCCAGCAGTGGGCAGGGGCTAAACTATGGCTACACCTTC
CASSGQGLNYGYTF
>TRBV25-1|few|TRBJ1-1|NA
TGTGCCAGCAGTGAAATCGGGTCAGGGCCCACTGAAGCTTTCTTT
CASSEIGSGPTEAFF